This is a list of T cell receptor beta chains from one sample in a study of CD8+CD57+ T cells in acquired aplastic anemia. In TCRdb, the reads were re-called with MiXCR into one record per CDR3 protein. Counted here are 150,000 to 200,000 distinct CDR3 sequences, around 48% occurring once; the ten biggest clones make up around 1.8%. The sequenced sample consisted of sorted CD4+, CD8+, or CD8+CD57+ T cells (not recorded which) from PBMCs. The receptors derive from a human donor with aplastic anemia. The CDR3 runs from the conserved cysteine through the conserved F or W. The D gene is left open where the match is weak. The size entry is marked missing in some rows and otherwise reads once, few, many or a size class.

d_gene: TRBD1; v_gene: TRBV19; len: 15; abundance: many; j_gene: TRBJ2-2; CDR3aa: CASSIGQGAAGELFF; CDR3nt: TGTGCCAGTAGTATAGGCCAGGGGGCTGCCGGGGAGCTGTTTTTT
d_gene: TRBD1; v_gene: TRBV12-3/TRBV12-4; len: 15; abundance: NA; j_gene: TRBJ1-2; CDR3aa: CASSLVGTGFYGYTF; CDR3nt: TGTGCCAGCAGTTTAGTCGGGACAGGGTTCTATGGCTACACCTTC
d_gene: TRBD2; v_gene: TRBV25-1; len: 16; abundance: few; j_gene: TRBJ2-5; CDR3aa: CASSPGTSGRGETQYF; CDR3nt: TGTGCCAGCAGCCCCGGGACTAGCGGGAGAGGGGAGACCCAGTACTTC
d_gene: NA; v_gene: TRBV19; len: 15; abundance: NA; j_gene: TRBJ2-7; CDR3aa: CASSTRQASQGKQYF; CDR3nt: TGTGCCAGTAGTACTCGACAGGCATCACAGGGCAAGCAGTACTTC
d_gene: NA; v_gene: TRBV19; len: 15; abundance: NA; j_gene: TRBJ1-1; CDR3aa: CASSIGTGGGTEAFF; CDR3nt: TGTGCCAGTAGTATAGGTACGGGGGGAGGGACTGAAGCTTTCTTT
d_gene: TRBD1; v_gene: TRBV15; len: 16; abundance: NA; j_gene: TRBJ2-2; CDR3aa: CATSRDSGGETGELFF; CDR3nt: TGTGCCACCAGCAGAGATTCAGGGGGCGAAACCGGGGAGCTGTTTTTT
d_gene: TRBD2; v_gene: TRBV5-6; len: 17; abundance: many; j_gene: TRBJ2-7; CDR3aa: CASSLWRGRAIRYEQYF; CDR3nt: TGTGCCAGCAGCTTGTGGCGCGGGAGGGCCATCAGGTACGAGCAGTACTTC
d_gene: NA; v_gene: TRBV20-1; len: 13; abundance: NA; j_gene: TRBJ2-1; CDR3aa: CSARTTAGNEQFF; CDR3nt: TGCAGTGCTAGGACGACAGCGGGCAATGAGCAGTTCTTC
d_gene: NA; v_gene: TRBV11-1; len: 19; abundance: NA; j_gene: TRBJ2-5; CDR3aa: CASSFWWGTPNVRQETQYF; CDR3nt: TGTGCCAGCAGCTTTTGGTGGGGGACACCGAACGTACGACAAGAGACCCAGTACTTC
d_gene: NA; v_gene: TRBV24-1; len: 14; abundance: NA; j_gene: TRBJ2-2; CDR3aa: CATSAPVDTGELFF; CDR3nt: TGTGCCACCAGTGCTCCGGTGGACACCGGGGAGCTGTTTTTT
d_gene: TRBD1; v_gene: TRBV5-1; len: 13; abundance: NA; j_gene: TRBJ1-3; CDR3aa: CASSLGQLNTIYF; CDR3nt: TGTGCCAGCAGCTTGGGACAGCTGAACACCATATATTTT
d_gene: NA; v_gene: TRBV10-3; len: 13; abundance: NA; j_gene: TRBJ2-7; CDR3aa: CAISPGGHYEQYF; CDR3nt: TGTGCCATCAGTCCGGGGGGCCACTACGAGCAGTACTTC
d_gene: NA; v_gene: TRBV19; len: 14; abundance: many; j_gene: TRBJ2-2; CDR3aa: CASSRTMNTGELFF; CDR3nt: TGTGCCAGTAGTAGGACGATGAACACCGGGGAGCTGTTTTTT
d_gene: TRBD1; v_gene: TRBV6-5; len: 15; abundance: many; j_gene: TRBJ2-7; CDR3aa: CASSSRDRVNYEQYF; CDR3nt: TGTGCCAGCAGTTCCCGGGACAGGGTTAACTACGAGCAGTACTTC
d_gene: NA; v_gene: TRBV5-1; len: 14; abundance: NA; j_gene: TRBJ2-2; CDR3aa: CASSLVSGTGELFF; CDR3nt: TGCGCCAGCAGCTTGGTGTCAGGCACCGGGGAGCTGTTTTTT
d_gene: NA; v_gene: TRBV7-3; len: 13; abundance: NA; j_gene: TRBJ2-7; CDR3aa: CASSIAAGYEQYF; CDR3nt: TGTGCCAGTAGTATAGCGGCAGGCTACGAGCAGTACTTC
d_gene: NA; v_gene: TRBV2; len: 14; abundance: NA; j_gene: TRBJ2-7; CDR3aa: CASSGESGVYEQYF; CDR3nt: TGTGCCAGCAGTGGGGAGTCGGGCGTCTACGAGCAGTACTTC
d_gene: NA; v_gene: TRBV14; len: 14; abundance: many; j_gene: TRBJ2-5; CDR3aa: CASSQAAQQETQYF; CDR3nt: TGTGCCAGCAGCCAAGCGGCGCAGCAAGAGACCCAGTACTTC
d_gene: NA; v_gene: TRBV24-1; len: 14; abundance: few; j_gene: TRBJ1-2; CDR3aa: CATSDNTRAYGYTF; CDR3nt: TGTGCCACCAGTGATAACACTAGGGCCTATGGCTACACCTTC
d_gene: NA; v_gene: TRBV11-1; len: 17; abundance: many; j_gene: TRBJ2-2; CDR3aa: CASSLSSGLGRSGELFF; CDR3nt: TGTGCCAGCAGCTTATCATCGGGGTTGGGTCGCTCTGGGGAGCTGTTTTTT
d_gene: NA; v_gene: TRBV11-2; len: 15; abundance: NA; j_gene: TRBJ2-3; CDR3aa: CASSFKSSGADTQYF; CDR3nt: TGTGCCAGCAGCTTCAAATCCAGTGGTGCAGATACGCAGTATTTT
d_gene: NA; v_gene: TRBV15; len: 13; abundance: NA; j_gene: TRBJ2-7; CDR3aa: CATSRGQIYEQYF; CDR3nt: TGTGCCACCAGCAGAGGACAGATCTACGAGCAGTACTTC
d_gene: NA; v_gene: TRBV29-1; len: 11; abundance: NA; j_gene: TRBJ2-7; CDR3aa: CSGLSGLEQYF; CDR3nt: TGCAGCGGTCTCTCAGGTCTCGAGCAGTACTTC
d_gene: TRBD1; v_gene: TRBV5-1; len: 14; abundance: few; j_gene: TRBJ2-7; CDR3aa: CASSLGQGVYEQYF; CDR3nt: TGCGCCAGCAGCTTGGGACAGGGGGTCTACGAGCAGTACTTC
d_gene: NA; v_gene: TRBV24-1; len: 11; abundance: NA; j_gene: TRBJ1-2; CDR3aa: CATSGPDGYTF; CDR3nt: TGTGCCACCAGTGGCCCGGACGGCTACACCTTC
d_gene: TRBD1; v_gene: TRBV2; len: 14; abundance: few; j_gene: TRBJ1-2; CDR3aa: CASRGDRNNYGYTF; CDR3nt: TGTGCCAGCAGGGGGGACAGGAATAACTATGGCTACACCTTC
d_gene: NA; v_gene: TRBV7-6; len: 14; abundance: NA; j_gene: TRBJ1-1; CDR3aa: CASSPSARDTEAFF; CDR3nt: TGTGCCAGCAGTCCCAGTGCGCGGGACACTGAAGCTTTCTTT
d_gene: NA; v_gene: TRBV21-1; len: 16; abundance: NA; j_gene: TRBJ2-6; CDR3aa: CASSQGVSSGANVLTF; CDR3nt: TGTGCCAGCAGCCAGGGCGTGAGCTCTGGGGCCAACGTCCTGACTTTC
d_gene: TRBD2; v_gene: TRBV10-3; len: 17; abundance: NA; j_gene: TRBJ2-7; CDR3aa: CAISGDTSGSLSYEQYF; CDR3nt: TGTGCCATCAGCGGAGACACTAGCGGGAGTTTATCCTACGAGCAGTACTTC
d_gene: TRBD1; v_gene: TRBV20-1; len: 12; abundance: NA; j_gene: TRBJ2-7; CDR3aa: CSAASGGYEQYF; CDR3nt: TGCAGTGCTGCCTCAGGGGGCTACGAGCAGTACTTC
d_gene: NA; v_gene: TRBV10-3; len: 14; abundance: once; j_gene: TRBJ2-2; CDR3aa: CATMRGLQSGELFF; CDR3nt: TGTGCCACCATGCGGGGGCTTCAGTCCGGGGAGCTGTTTTTT
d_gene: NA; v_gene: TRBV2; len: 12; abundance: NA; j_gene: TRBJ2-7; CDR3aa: CASSGTSGEQYF; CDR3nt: TGTGCCAGCAGCGGGACCTCGGGAGAGCAGTACTTC
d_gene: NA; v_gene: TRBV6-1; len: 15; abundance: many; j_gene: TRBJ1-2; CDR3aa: CASSDPLGADYGYTF; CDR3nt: TGTGCCAGCAGCGATCCTCTAGGGGCGGACTATGGCTACACCTTC
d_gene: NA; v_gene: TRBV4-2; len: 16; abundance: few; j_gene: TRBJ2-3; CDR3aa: CASSQEPQRGTDTQYF; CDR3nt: TGTGCCAGCAGCCAAGAGCCCCAGAGGGGCACAGATACGCAGTATTTT
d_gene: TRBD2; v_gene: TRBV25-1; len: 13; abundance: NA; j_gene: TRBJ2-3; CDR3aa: CASTSGYTDTQYF; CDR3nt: TGTGCCAGCACTAGCGGGTACACAGATACGCAGTATTTT
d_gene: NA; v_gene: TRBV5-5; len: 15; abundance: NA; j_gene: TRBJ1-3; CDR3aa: CASSSRTWAGYTIYF; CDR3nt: TGTGCCAGCAGCTCCCGGACATGGGCTGGATACACCATATATTTT
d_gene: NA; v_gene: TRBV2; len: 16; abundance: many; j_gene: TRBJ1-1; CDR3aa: CASSQRPDSLVTEAFF; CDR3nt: TGTGCCAGCAGCCAACGACCGGACAGCTTAGTCACTGAAGCTTTCTTT
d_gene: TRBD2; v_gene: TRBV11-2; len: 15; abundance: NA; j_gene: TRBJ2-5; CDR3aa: CASSSGRRLGETQYF; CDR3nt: TGTGCCAGCTCTAGCGGGAGAAGGTTAGGAGAGACCCAGTACTTC
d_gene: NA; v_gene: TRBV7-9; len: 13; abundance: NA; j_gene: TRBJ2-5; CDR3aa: CASSWGRQETQYF; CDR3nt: TGTGCCAGCAGCTGGGGACGGCAAGAGACCCAGTACTTC
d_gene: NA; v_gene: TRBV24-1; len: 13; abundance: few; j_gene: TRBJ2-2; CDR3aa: CATSGSVSGELFF; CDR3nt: TGTGCCACCAGTGGATCAGTTTCCGGGGAGCTGTTTTTT